These 17 T cell receptor beta chains originate from one sample sequenced in a study of PD-L1 blockade in urothelial cancer. Using immunoSEQ multiplex PCR, the repertoire was profiled, and TCRdb retains in-frame clones only, with some absent. The sample records tens of thousands of clones, around 76% being singletons. This material consisted of PBMCs, taken around atezolizumab (anti-PD-L1) treatment. The source of these receptors is a man between 65 and 80 years old with urothelial cancer.

The chain recombines TRBV5-4 with TRBJ2-1, with 9 bases matching TRBD2. V trimming: 0 bases; J trimming: 1 base; junction bases outside the gene matches: 5. CDR1 and CDR2 from the germline V gene are SGHNT and YYREEE (reference sequence). There are 17 residues in the CDR3. The CDR3 protein is CASSLGGTSLSYNEQFF. CDR3 bases: TGTGCCAGCAGCTTGGGGGGGACTAGCCTTTCCTACAATGAGCAGTTCTTC.

J is TRBJ2-4 and V is TRBV4-1, with a weak D call TRBD1 (7 bases). CDR1 and CDR2 (germline): MGHRA, YSYEKL. The CDR3 has 16 amino acids. Between the trimmed V and J ends, which lost 0 bases and 8 bases, there was a span of 17 bases. The CDR3 coding sequence is TGCGCCAGCAGCCAAGATGAGGCGGAGGGGGCCTACATTCAGTACTTC. This encodes CASSQDEAEGAYIQYF.

The genes are TRBV19 and TRBJ2-2; 10 bases line up with TRBD2. Germline CDR1 reads LNHDA; CDR2 reads SQIVND (reference sequence). V dropped 0 bases and J dropped 3; count of bases not matched to a gene: 7. The CDR3 totals 18 residues. The CDR3 reads CASSIEASGSPDTGELFF. CDR3 coding DNA: TGTGCCAGTAGTATAGAGGCTAGCGGGAGCCCGGACACCGGGGAGCTGTTTTTT.

This clone was seen a handful of times. The chain couples TRBV2 to TRBJ2-1, with D unclear. The CDR3 spans 15 residues. The germline CDR1 and CDR2 sequences are SNHLY and FYNNEI. Trimming left V 3 bases short and J 2 bases short, with 11 bases between. The CDR3 DNA reads as TGTGCCAGCAGTGAGAAGACCGCGGCCTACAATGAGCAGTTCTTC. Translated: CASSEKTAAYNEQFF.

The V and J genes are TRBV7-2 and TRBJ1-2, with a weak D call TRBD1 (6 bases). Deletions cut 7 bases from V and 0 bases from J, with 21 bases between. Looked up from germline, CDR1 is SGHTA and CDR2 is FQGNSA. This CDR3 has 17 amino acids. CDR3 nucleotides: TGTGCCAGCACACCGAGGGGGGGCGCGTCGGCTAACTATGGCTACACCTTC. It is translated as CASTPRGGASANYGYTF.

The chain recombines TRBV19 with TRBJ2-7; 10 nucleotides match TRBD1. Germline V gene data show CDR1 as LNHDA and CDR2 as SQIVND (reference sequence). The CDR3 sequence is 13 residues long. V was clipped by 8 bases and J by 5 bases; unmatched bases: 6. The CDR3 sequence is CASAPGQGDEQYF. CDR3 coding DNA: TGTGCCAGTGCCCCAGGACAGGGGGACGAGCAGTACTTC.

This chain connects TRBV19 to TRBJ2-7; 7 bases fit TRBD1. The germline V gene has CDR1 LNHDA and CDR2 SQIVND (reference sequence). This CDR3 region has 15 residues. The trim removed 6 bases at V and 1 base at J, leaving 9 bases unmatched. The CDR3 DNA is TGTGCCAGTAGGACAGATGGGACAGAATCCTACGAGCAGTACTTC. As protein: CASRTDGTESYEQYF.

This chain uses TRBV27 with TRBJ2-2; 14 bases match TRBD2. The CDR3 extends over 18 amino acids. J lost 1 base, V lost 7 bases, and 8 bases had no gene match. Germline-derived CDR1 and CDR2 are MNHEY and SMNVEV (reference sequence). CDR3 protein: CASTPRGTSGGNTGELFF. The CDR3 bases are TGTGCCAGCACCCCTCGGGGGACTAGCGGGGGGAACACCGGGGAGCTGTTTTTT.

V and J are TRBV15 and TRBJ2-3; 13 bases match TRBD2. The CDR3 is 20 residues long. V trimming: 3 bases; J trimming: 6 bases; junction bases outside the gene matches: 18. The germline gives CDR1 LNHNV, CDR2 YYDKDF (reference sequence). CDR3 loop: CATSRTSGRPGAIARDTQYF. The CDR3 region has the DNA TGTGCCACCAGCAGGACTAGCGGGAGGCCGGGAGCAATTGCACGGGATACGCAGTATTTT.

The chain employs TRBV5-3 and TRBJ2-7; D perhaps matches TRBD1 (5 bases). TRBV5-3 is sorted into the ORF group, with uncertain function. V was pared by 0 bases and J by 3 bases, with 7 bases between. The CDR3 extends over 13 amino acids. CDR3 nucleotide sequence: TGTGCCAGAAGCTTGGCCACAGGCTACGAGCAGTACTTC. Translation: CARSLATGYEQYF.

The chain carries TRBV7-2 and TRBJ1-1; the match to TRBD1 covers 8 bases. This CDR3 has 13 amino acids. V lost 5 bases, J lost 7 bases, and 6 bases stayed unmatched. In germline, CDR1 is SGHTA, CDR2 FQGNSA. CDR3 sequence: CASSLDRGDEAFF. For the CDR3, the DNA is TGTGCCAGCAGCCTTGACAGGGGTGATGAAGCTTTCTTT.

V gene TRBV19 combines with J gene TRBJ2-1; D perhaps matches TRBD2 (6 bases). This CDR3 contains 14 residues. Trimming removed 4 bases from V and 7 bases from J, with 14 bases in between. CDR1 is LNHDA, CDR2 SQIVND, per germline (reference sequence). The chain's CDR3 is CASSRDSSGNEQFF. CDR3 nucleotides: TGTGCCAGTAGTAGGGACTCGTCAGGTAATGAGCAGTTCTTC. Combining the CDR3 with reference TRBV19 and TRBJ2-1 gives the whole variable domain DGGITQSPKYLFRKEGQNVTLSCEQNLNHDAMYWYRQDPGQGLRLIYYSQIVNDFQKGDIAEGYSVSREKKESFPLTVTSAQKNPTAFYLCASSRDSSGNEQFFGPGTRLTVL.

The chain couples TRBV5-1 to TRBJ2-3; D call uncertain. V was pared by 0 bases and J by 3 bases, with 8 bases between. This CDR3 region has 14 residues. In germline, CDR1 is SGHRS, CDR2 YFSETQ. The CDR3 region is CASSLAHGTDTQYF. CDR3 DNA: TGCGCCAGCAGCTTGGCCCACGGTACAGATACGCAGTATTTT.

This chain links TRBV5-1 with TRBJ2-5, with D perhaps matching TRBD1 (5 bases). The CDR3 totals 13 residues. The V and J ends lost 2 bases and 1 base respectively, with 6 bases between them. The germline gives CDR1 SGHRS, CDR2 YFSETQ. As DNA, the CDR3 is TGCGCCAGCAGCTTCCAGGGCCAAGAGACCCAGTACTTC. This translates into CASSFQGQETQYF. Variable domain in full (rest from reference TRBV5-1 and TRBJ2-5): KAGVTQTPRYLIKTRGQQVTLSCSPISGHRSVSWYQQTPGQGLQFLFEYFSETQRNKGNFPGRFSGRQFSNSRSEMNVSTLELGDSALYLCASSFQGQETQYFGPGTRLLVL.

Here the CDR3 DNA reads TGTGCCAGCAGCGTCGGACAGGGGGCAGGCTACACCTTC. Protein sequence: CASSVGQGAGYTF. The chain combines TRBV9 with TRBJ1-2; 11 bases map to TRBD1. Trimming at V came to 2 bases and at J to 8 bases, leaving 2 bases not matched to a gene. The CDR3 has 13 residues. CDR1 is SGDLS, CDR2 YYNGEE, per germline.

The chain carries TRBV27 and TRBJ2-2; 8 bases line up with TRBD1. There are 14 residues in the CDR3. V dropped 5 bases and J dropped 6; count of bases not matched to a gene: 5. In germline, CDR1 is MNHEY, CDR2 SMNVEV (reference sequence). The CDR3 spells CASSVPRGPGELFF. In DNA, the CDR3 is TGTGCCAGCAGTGTTCCCAGGGGGCCCGGGGAGCTGTTTTTT.

CDR3 sequence (DNA): TGCAGCGTTGCCCCCCGGACTAGCGGGGTTTACACAGATACGCAGTATTTT. This translates into CSVAPRTSGVYTDTQYF. The V and J genes are TRBV29-1 and TRBJ2-3; TRBD2 matches 12 bases. CDR1 and CDR2 (germline): SQVTM, ANQGSEA. The CDR3 consists of 17 residues. Unmatched junction bases numbered 10, after V lost 4 bases and J lost 2 bases.